This T cell receptor (beta chain) was identified during a study of T-cell reconstitution after alpha-beta-depleted transplantation in children. Germline V CDR1 and CDR2: SGHRS, YFSETQ. The V end was cut by 1 base, the J end by 6 bases, with 7 bases between. The CDR3 length is 12 residues. It was with unique molecular identifiers that the TCRbeta library was prepared. TCRdb fed the PCR reads into MiXCR, producing one record per CDR3 protein. The table includes over 400,000 distinct CDR3 sequences, around 12% detected once. V is TRBV5-1 and J is TRBJ1-2; D is uncertain. The clonotype originates from a human donor who donated a stem cell graft to a child with combined immunodeficiency. This specimen was PBMCs from the stem cell graft donor, taken from the stem cell graft. The CDR3 nucleotides read TGCGCCAGCAGCTTGAATGGGGATGGCTACACCTTC. It translates to CASSLNGDGYTF. Filled out from reference TRBV5-1 and TRBJ1-2, the complete variable domain reads KAGVTQTPRYLIKTRGQQVTLSCSPISGHRSVSWYQQTPGQGLQFLFEYFSETQRNKGNFPGRFSGRQFSNSRSEMNVSTLELGDSALYLCASSLNGDGYTFGSGTRLTVV.